Below, 25 T cell receptor beta chains from the same sample are listed, as sequenced in a study of blood T cell repertoires in COVID-19. The protocol was immunoSEQ multiplex PCR, while the TCRdb copy is restricted to in-frame clones and leaves out a portion. The data show about 250,000 clones, about 86% seen once. The sample taken for sequencing was peripheral blood. Receptor source: an elderly man with acute or convalescent COVID-19.

The chain links TRBV4-1 to TRBJ2-3; D is possibly TRBD2 (7 bases). There are 16 residues in the CDR3. Germline assignment: CDR1 MGHRA and CDR2 YSYEKL. Trimming cost V 1 base and J 2 bases, with 13 bases left between them. The CDR3 loop reads CASSQGAGAFTDTQYF. The CDR3 DNA is TGCGCCAGCAGCCAAGGGGCGGGGGCCTTCACAGATACGCAGTATTTT.

The CDR3, as DNA: TGTGCCAGCAGCCCCCGGACAGCTAATCAGCCCCAGCATTTT. Its translation: CASSPRTANQPQHF. The gene calls are TRBV7-2 and TRBJ1-5, with D perhaps matching TRBD1 (6 bases). V lost 5 bases, J lost 4 bases, and 12 bases lay in between. CDR1 and CDR2 (germline): SGHTA, FQGNSA. This CDR3 has 14 residues. Looking up the rest from reference TRBV7-2 and TRBJ1-5 gives the full variable domain: GAGVSQSPSNKVTEKGKDVELRCDPISGHTALYWYRQSLGQGLEFLIYFQGNSAPDKSGLPSDRFSAERTGGSVSTLTIQRTQQEDSAVYLCASSPRTANQPQHFGDGTRLSIL.

Remarks on this clone: Other DNA sequences of this sample code for an identical CDR3. CDR3 sequence: CASSVVQNYGYTF. The CDR3 DNA sequence: TGTGCCAGCAGCGTAGTTCAAAACTATGGCTACACCTTC. The J gene is TRBJ1-2, the V gene TRBV9; D unclear. Germline values: CDR1 SGDLS, CDR2 YYNGEE. The CDR3 sequence is 13 residues long. The V end lost 0 bases, the J end lost 2 bases, and 5 bases lay between the germline ends. The complete variable domain, with remaining parts taken from reference TRBV9 and TRBJ1-2, reads DSGVTQTPKHLITATGQRVTLRCSPRSGDLSVYWYQQSLDQGLQFLIQYYNGEERAKGNILERFSAQQFPDLHSELNLSSLELGDSALYFCASSVVQNYGYTFGSGTRLTVV.

This chain connects TRBV7-9 to TRBJ2-3; 8 nucleotides agree with TRBD1. Losses at the gene ends were 6 bases for V and 0 bases for J; bases not matched to a gene: 5. The CDR3 totals 15 residues. Germline V lookup: CDR1 SEHNR, CDR2 FQNEAQ (reference sequence). CDR3 bases: TGTGCCAGCAGAGGTGACAGGGGTAGCACAGATACGCAGTATTTT. Protein sequence: CASRGDRGSTDTQYF.

This sequence joins TRBV19 and TRBJ2-6; D perhaps matches TRBD2 (5 bases). Looked up from germline, CDR1 is LNHDA and CDR2 is SQIVND (reference sequence). The V end was cut by 7 bases, the J end by 2 bases, with 12 bases between. The CDR3 sequence is 15 residues long. Here the CDR3 reads CASTQRGTGANVLTF. CDR3 nucleotide sequence: TGTGCCAGTACCCAACGGGGTACTGGGGCCAACGTCCTGACTTTC.

The V gene is TRBV10-3, the J gene TRBJ1-1; 10 bases are a match to TRBD1. The V and J ends lost 8 bases and 5 bases, in that order; junction bases with no gene match: 2. The germline gives CDR1 ENHRY, CDR2 SYGVKD. The length of the CDR3 is 12 residues. For the CDR3, the DNA is TGTGCCATCGGGACAGGGGAAACTGAAGCTTTCTTT. Amino acid sequence: CAIGTGETEAFF.

This clone has more than one count but fewer than ten. The chain recombines TRBV19 with TRBJ2-1; tentatively, D is TRBD2 (6 bases). The CDR3 sequence is 16 residues long. Trimming removed 4 bases at V and 8 bases at J, with 21 bases between. Germline CDR1 reads LNHDA; CDR2 reads SQIVND (reference sequence). The CDR3 DNA follows: TGTGCCAGTAGTAGGGGACTCCTCAGCGTTATCCATGAGCAGTTCTTC. Its translation: CASSRGLLSVIHEQFF.

The J gene is TRBJ2-2, the V gene TRBV6-6; D unresolved. CDR1 and CDR2 from the germline V gene are MNHNY and SVGAGI (reference sequence). Trimming pared 8 bases from V and 3 bases from J, leaving 10 bases between. The CDR3 sequence is 13 residues long. CDR3 in amino acids: CASGWRDTGELFF. CDR3 nucleotide sequence: TGTGCCAGCGGATGGAGAGACACCGGGGAGCTGTTTTTT.

This sequence joins TRBV2 and TRBJ1-5, with D perhaps TRBD1 (5 bases). The germline V gene has CDR1 SNHLY and CDR2 FYNNEI. This CDR3 spans 15 amino acids. V lost 10 bases and J lost 7, with 23 bases in between. CDR3 DNA sequence: TGTGCCACCTCCACTCCAGGGACTCACCCCCAGCCCCAGCATTTT. It is translated as CATSTPGTHPQPQHF.

The genes are TRBV12-5 and TRBJ2-3; the match to TRBD2 covers 7 bases. The CDR3 is 15 amino acids. Germline V gene data show CDR1 as LGHNT and CDR2 as FRNRAP. Germline trimming cut 5 bases from V and 6 bases from J; bases unmatched to any gene: 11. The CDR3 DNA sequence: TGTGCTAGTGGTCAGCTACAGCGGGGTTTGGATACGCAGTATTTT. It specifies CASGQLQRGLDTQYF.

The chain has TRBV6-5 and TRBJ1-6; 7 nucleotides align to TRBD1. The V gene's germline CDR1 is MNHEY and CDR2 SVGAGI. The CDR3 is made up of 15 amino acids. The J segment lost 4 bases and the V segment lost 6 bases, leaving 6 bases of the junction unmatched. The CDR3 spells CASRSRGEYNSPLHF. Here the CDR3 DNA reads TGTGCCAGCAGGAGCAGGGGGGAATATAATTCACCCCTCCACTTT.

This chain uses TRBV12-5 with TRBJ2-7; TRBD1 might be the D (6 bases). The CDR3 has 15 amino acids. Trimming removed 3 bases from V and 0 bases from J, with 12 bases in between. CDR1 and CDR2 (germline): LGHNT, FRNRAP. CDR3 bases: TGTGCTAGTGGTTTCCCCGGGACACTCTCCTACGAGCAGTACTTC. Protein: CASGFPGTLSYEQYF.

The chain combines TRBV7-2 with TRBJ2-3; 8 nucleotides line up with TRBD2. The CDR3 contains 16 residues. The germline V gene has CDR1 SGHTA and CDR2 FQGNSA. V lost 0 bases and J lost 3; bases outside the gene matches: 5. This CDR3 reads CASSLASGGSTDTQYF. The CDR3 bases are TGTGCCAGCAGCTTAGCTTCGGGGGGGTCAACAGATACGCAGTATTTT.

This chain uses TRBV5-1 with TRBJ2-7; TRBD1 matches 8 bases. After removal of 4 bases from V and 6 bases from J, the junction contained 9 bases not matched to a gene. This CDR3 region has 14 residues. The germline gives CDR1 SGHRS, CDR2 YFSETQ. The CDR3 DNA reads TGCGCCAGCAGCCCTCAAGGACAGGGACTCGAGCAGTACTTC. This sequence encodes CASSPQGQGLEQYF.

The chain links TRBV5-6 to TRBJ2-3, with 8 bases aligning to TRBD2. The V and J ends lost 2 bases and 3 bases, in that order; junction bases with no gene match: 8. The germline CDR1 and CDR2 sequences are SGHDT and YYEEEE. The CDR3 loop spans 16 amino acids. The CDR3 bases are TGTGCCAGCAGCTTAATTAGCGGGGCGTCTACAGATACGCAGTATTTT. Amino acid sequence: CASSLISGASTDTQYF.

This clone was seen a handful of times. The chain is built from TRBV2 and TRBJ1-2; D may be TRBD1 (5 bases). This CDR3 has 14 residues. In germline, CDR1 is SNHLY, CDR2 FYNNEI. Trimming shortened V by 7 bases and J by 8 bases, and 20 bases separated the two germline ends. The CDR3 region has the DNA TGTGCCAGCATCCCCGTCCAGGGAATCGGCGGCTACACCTTC. This sequence encodes CASIPVQGIGGYTF.

This chain joins TRBV5-1 and TRBJ2-7; perhaps TRBD2 as D (6 bases). Germline CDR1 and CDR2: SGHRS and YFSETQ. V shed 3 bases and J shed 6 bases, with 16 bases lying between them. CDR3 length: 14 amino acids. CDR3 loop: CASSSSGLSPEQYF. The DNA of the CDR3 is TGCGCCAGCAGCTCGTCGGGACTCAGCCCCGAGCAGTACTTC.

This clone was counted between two and nine times. This sequence joins TRBV6-6 and TRBJ2-1; TRBD2 matches 8 bases. Trimming at V came to 5 bases and at J to 4 bases, leaving 7 bases not matched to a gene. The CDR3 is 15 amino acids. Germline lookup yields CDR1 MNHNY and CDR2 SVGAGI (reference sequence). The CDR3 DNA sequence: TGTGCCAGCAGTAATCCCGGGGGGGGGTACAATGAGCAGTTCTTC. Translating it yields CASSNPGGGYNEQFF.

The chain uses TRBV5-1 and TRBJ2-7; no clear D gene. Trimming removed 1 base from V and 0 bases from J, with 11 bases in between. The CDR3 has 15 residues. Germline CDR1 SGHRS, CDR2 YFSETQ. The CDR3 DNA follows: TGCGCCAGCAGCTTGTTTGCAGGTAGCTCCTACGAGCAGTACTTC. Translated, it gives CASSLFAGSSYEQYF.

This rearrangement joins TRBV28 to TRBJ1-4; 7 nucleotides agree with TRBD1. Looked up from germline, CDR1 is MDHEN and CDR2 is SYDVKM. The J segment lost 7 bases and the V segment lost 6 bases, leaving 8 bases of the junction unmatched. This CDR3 contains 14 residues. In DNA, the CDR3 is TGTGCCAGCAGGCAAAGGGGGCACGGTGAAAAACTGTTTTTT. This codes for CASRQRGHGEKLFF.

The chain employs TRBV5-1 and TRBJ2-7; TRBD2 matches 9 bases. The CDR3 is made up of 15 amino acids. Germline assignment: CDR1 SGHRS and CDR2 YFSETQ. V was clipped by 0 bases and J by 4 bases; unmatched bases: 5. CDR3 loop: CASSLGLAALYEQYF. Here the CDR3 DNA reads TGCGCCAGCAGCTTGGGACTAGCGGCACTATACGAGCAGTACTTC.

J is TRBJ2-7 and V is TRBV6-5, with TRBD1 identical over 9 bases. Germline V gene sequence: CDR1 MNHEY, CDR2 SVGAGI. This CDR3 is built from 14 residues. With 6 bases clipped from V and 4 bases from J, the junction kept 7 bases outside the gene matches. The CDR3 DNA reads TGTGCCAGCAGCCGACGACAGGGGGTATACGAGCAGTACTTC. This gives the protein CASSRRQGVYEQYF.

V usage is TRBV19 and J usage is TRBJ2-7; 7 bases are shared with TRBD2. Germline CDR1 is LNHDA and CDR2 is SQIVND (reference sequence). This CDR3 has 16 residues. With V trimmed by 0 bases and J by 7 bases, 12 bases remained unmatched. In DNA form, the CDR3 reads TGTGCCAGTAGTATAGAATGGGCTAGCGGATATCGGGAGCAGTACTTC. This codes for CASSIEWASGYREQYF.

This clone was counted once. This chain links TRBV5-1 with TRBJ2-3, with D perhaps matching TRBD1 (6 bases). The CDR3 is 14 amino acids. The germline V and J ends were trimmed by 3 bases and 5 bases, with 13 bases remaining between them. CDR1 and CDR2 (germline): SGHRS, YFSETQ. The CDR3 region is CASSSAGAGDTQYF. The CDR3 DNA sequence: TGCGCCAGCAGCTCGGCAGGGGCAGGAGATACGCAGTATTTT.

The rearrangement links TRBV19 to TRBJ2-2, with 8 bases fitting TRBD1. The V gene end was trimmed by 1 base and the J gene end by 4 bases; junction bases not matched to a gene: 5. The CDR3 is made up of 16 amino acids. Germline assignment: CDR1 LNHDA and CDR2 SQIVND (reference sequence). This CDR3 reads CASSIGAGGFTGELFF. CDR3 bases: TGTGCCAGTAGTATAGGGGCAGGGGGCTTCACCGGGGAGCTGTTTTTT.